The present T cell receptor beta chain was sequenced within a study of tissue T cells after allogeneic stem cell transplantation. On this clone: Antigen specificity is unknown. Gene names are the mouse ones. The read terminates 1 residue before the CDR3 end, so the remaining end is supplied by the germline J gene.

The germline CDR1 and CDR2 sequences are MSHET and SYDVDS. The CDR3 is 10 amino acids. Trimming shortened V by 7 bases and J by 4 bases, and 5 bases separated the two germline ends. Method: immunoSEQ multiplex PCR; TCRdb's copy keeps in-frame clones and lacks some. The sample has 6,500 to 8,000 clones, 40% to 60% seen once. Study-level findings and limits: In patients and mice, blood and spleen missed much of tissue repertoire.

Time point reported: mouse harvest day 7 after allogeneic transplant. The graft held 10^6 splenic CD5+ T cells and 10^7 T-cell-depleted bone marrow cells. This mouse GVHD model was MHC-mismatched B6 to BALB/c, profiled day 7 or 14. The source of this sequence is a female BALB/c mouse given C57BL/6 T cells with graft-versus-host disease after an allogeneic hematopoietic cell transplant. Sequencing input: gut tissue. The V gene is TRBV29, the J gene TRBJ2-7; D not certain. Incomplete CDR3 DNA: TGTGCTAGCAAAGGGTATGAACAGTAC. Translation gives CASKGYEQY. The CDR3 as a whole reads CASKGYEQYF. Using reference TRBV29 and TRBJ2-7 for the parts outside the CDR3, the full variable domain is DMKVTQMPRYLIKRMGENVLLECGQDMSHETMYWYRQDPGLGLQLIYISYDVDSNSEGDIPKGYRVSRKKREHFSLILDSAKTNQTSVYFCASKGYEQYFGPGTRLTVL.